This record covers a single T cell receptor beta chain. Antigen unknown. Original processing notes: CDR3 differences across clinicopathological groups were used to build a distant-metastasis classifier for papillary thyroid cancer. TCRdb re-analyzed the PCR reads using MiXCR. TCRdb's processing, not the authors', yielded these V and J calls. The table includes tens of thousands of clones, approximately 30% detected once. Until they underwent thyroid surgery, no patient had received any treatment. These data belong to a study of metastatic and nonmetastatic thyroid tumors. For the study at large: Patients with malignant and benign thyroid disease provided blood and tumor or nodule tissue, whose repertoires were compared. Findings and caveats of the study: Patients with malignant thyroid tumors reportedly had significantly higher TCR beta diversity than those with benign nodules, in blood and tumor.

The CDR3 has 14 amino acids. CDR1 is KGHSH, CDR2 LQKENI, per germline. Losses at the gene ends were 6 bases for V and 16 bases for J; bases not matched to a gene: 10. The receptor was isolated from a male donor with papillary thyroid cancer or a benign thyroid nodule (not recorded which). Some clones in this sample may be carry-over from other donors' samples. The chain links TRBV18 to TRBJ2-1; 15 bases match TRBD2. Input material: blood. Here the CDR3 DNA reads TGTGCCAGCTCTCCGGGACTAGCGGGAGGCCTAGTCTTCTTC. Amino acids: CASSPGLAGGLVFF.